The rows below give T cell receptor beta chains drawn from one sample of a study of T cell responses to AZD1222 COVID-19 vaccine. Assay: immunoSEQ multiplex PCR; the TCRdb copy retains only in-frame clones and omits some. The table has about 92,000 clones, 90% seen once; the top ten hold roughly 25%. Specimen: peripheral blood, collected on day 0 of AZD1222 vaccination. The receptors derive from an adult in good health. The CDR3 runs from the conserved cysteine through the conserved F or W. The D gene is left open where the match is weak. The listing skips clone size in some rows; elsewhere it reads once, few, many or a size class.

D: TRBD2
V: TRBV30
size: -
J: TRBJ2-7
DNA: TGTGCCTGGAGTCGTAGCGGGGCACTGGCGAGGGAGCAGTACTTC
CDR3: CAWSRSGALAREQYF

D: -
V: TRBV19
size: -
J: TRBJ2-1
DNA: TGTGCCAGTAGTCCAATTTCCGGGACCCCCGGGGACAATGAGCAGTTCTTC
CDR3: CASSPISGTPGDNEQFF

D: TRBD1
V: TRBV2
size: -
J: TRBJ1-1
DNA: TGTGCCAGCAACCCCGGGACAGGGGACACTGAAGCTTTCTTT
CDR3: CASNPGTGDTEAFF

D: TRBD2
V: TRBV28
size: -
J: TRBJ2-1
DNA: TGCGCCAGCGGGGGGTTGCATGATGAGCAGTTCTTC
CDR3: CASGGLHDEQFF

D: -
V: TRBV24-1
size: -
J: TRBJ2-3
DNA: TGTGCCACCAGTGATTCCGGGACCGCGAGCACAGATACGCAGTATTTT
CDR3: CATSDSGTASTDTQYF

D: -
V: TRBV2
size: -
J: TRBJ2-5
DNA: TGTGCCAGCACATGGGGCGCAGAGACCCAGTACTTC
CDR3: CASTWGAETQYF

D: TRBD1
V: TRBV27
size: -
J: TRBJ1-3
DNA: TGTGCCAGCAGTTCCGCGGGACAGGGGAGAAACACCATATATTTT
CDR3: CASSSAGQGRNTIYF

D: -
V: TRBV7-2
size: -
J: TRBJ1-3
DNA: TGTGCCAGCAGCCAGGGAAGCCCCGGGGCTGGAAACACCATATATTTT
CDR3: CASSQGSPGAGNTIYF

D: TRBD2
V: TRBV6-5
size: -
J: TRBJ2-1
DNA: TGTGCCAGCAGGCTTACCGGGACTACGCCTAGAGAGCAGTTCTTC
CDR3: CASRLTGTTPREQFF

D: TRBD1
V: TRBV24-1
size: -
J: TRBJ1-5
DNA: TGTGCCACCAGTGAGGACAGGTCCAGCAATCAGCCCCAGCATTTT
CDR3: CATSEDRSSNQPQHF

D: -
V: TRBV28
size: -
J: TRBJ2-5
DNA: TGTGCCAGCAGTTTACAACAGGCAAAAGAGACCCAGTACTTC
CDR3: CASSLQQAKETQYF

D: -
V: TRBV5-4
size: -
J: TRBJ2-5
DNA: TGTGCCAGCAGCCCGGGGGCACCCGTCGGGCGGGAGACCCAGTACTTC
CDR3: CASSPGAPVGRETQYF

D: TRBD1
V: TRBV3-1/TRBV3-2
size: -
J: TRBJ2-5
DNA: TGTGCCAGCAGCCAAGGGACAGGGATAGAGACCCAGTACTTC
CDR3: CASSQGTGIETQYF

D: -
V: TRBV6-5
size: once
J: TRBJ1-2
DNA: TGTGCCAGCTCATCAGGCGGGGGCAATGGCTACACCTTC
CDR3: CASSSGGGNGYTF

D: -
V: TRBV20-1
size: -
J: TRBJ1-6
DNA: TGCAGTGCTAGAGAAAATTCACCCCTCCACTTT
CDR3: CSARENSPLHF

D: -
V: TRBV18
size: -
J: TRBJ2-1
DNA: TGTGCCAGCTCACCGACAGCTCTGGATGAGCAGTTCTTC
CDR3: CASSPTALDEQFF

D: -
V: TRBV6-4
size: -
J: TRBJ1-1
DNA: TGTGCCAGCAGTGATTGGTTGGGCGAAGCTTTCTTT
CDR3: CASSDWLGEAFF

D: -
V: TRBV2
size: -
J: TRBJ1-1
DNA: TGTGCCAGCAGTCCGTGGCCCGGCGCAGGGTTCTTT
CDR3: CASSPWPGAGFF

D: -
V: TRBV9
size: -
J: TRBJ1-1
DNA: TGTGCCAGCAGCGTAGGAGGGGCCACTGAAGCTTTCTTT
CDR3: CASSVGGATEAFF

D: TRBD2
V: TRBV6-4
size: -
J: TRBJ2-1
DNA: TGTGCCAGCAGTGACACCTCGGGAGGTGAGCAGTTCTTC
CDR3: CASSDTSGGEQFF

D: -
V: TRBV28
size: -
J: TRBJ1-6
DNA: TGTGCCAGCAGGGGCAGGGTTAATTCACCCCTCCACTTT
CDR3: CASRGRVNSPLHF

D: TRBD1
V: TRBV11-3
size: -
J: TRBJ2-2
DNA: TGTGCCAGCAGCATGGGAACAGGGGCCTTCACCGGGGAGCTGTTTTTT
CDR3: CASSMGTGAFTGELFF

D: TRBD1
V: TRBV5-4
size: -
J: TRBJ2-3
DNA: TGTGCCAGCAGCTTGCCAGGGGGCAGCACAGATACGCAGTATTTT
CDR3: CASSLPGGSTDTQYF

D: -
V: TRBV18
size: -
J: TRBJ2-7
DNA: TGTGCCAGCTCCATAGGGCGGAGCTCCTACGAGCAGTACTTC
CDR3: CASSIGRSSYEQYF

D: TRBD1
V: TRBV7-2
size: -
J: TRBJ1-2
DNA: TGTGCCAGCAGCTTAGGGGCCACAGGGGCCTCTAACTATGGCTACACCTTC
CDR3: CASSLGATGASNYGYTF

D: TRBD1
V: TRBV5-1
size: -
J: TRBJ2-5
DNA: TGCGCCAGCAGCCCTGGACAGGGGAAAGAGACCCAGTACTTC
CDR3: CASSPGQGKETQYF

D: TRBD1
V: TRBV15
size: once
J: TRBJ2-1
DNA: TGTGCCACCAGCAGGATCGGGACAGATTACAATGAGCAGTTCTTC
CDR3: CATSRIGTDYNEQFF

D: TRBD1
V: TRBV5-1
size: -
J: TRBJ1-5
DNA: TGCGCCAGCAGCGTCGGGACAGAAAATCAGCCCCAGCATTTT
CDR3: CASSVGTENQPQHF

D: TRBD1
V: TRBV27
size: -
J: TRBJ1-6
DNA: TGTGCCAGCAGTCGCCAGGGACAGTATAATTCACCCCTCCACTTT
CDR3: CASSRQGQYNSPLHF

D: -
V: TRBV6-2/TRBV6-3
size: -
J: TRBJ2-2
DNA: TGTGCCAGCAGTTACAGTCGGCAGGACTTCACCGGGGAGCTGTTTTTT
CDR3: CASSYSRQDFTGELFF

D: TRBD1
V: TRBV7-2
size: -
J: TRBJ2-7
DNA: TGTGCCAGCAGCTTAGGGACAGGGGACACCTACGAGCAGTACTTC
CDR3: CASSLGTGDTYEQYF

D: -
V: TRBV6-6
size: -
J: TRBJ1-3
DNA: TGTGCCAGCAGAGATATACGGTCGGGAAACACCATATATTTT
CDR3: CASRDIRSGNTIYF

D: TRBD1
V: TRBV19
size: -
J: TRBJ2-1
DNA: TGTGCCAGTAGTATAGGCCCCGGACAGGGGGATTGGTTCTTC
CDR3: CASSIGPGQGDWFF

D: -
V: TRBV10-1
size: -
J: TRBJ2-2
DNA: TGCGCCAGCAGTCTCCCCCGCAGGGGGGGCGTCGGGGAGCTGTTTTTT
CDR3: CASSLPRRGGVGELFF

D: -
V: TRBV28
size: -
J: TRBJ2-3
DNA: TGTGCCAGCACTGTTGGGGGGCAACCCGCCAGGACAGATACGCAGTATTTT
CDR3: CASTVGGQPARTDTQYF

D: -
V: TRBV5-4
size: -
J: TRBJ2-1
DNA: TGTGCCAGCAGCTCAACTTTAAGCTCCTACAATGAGCAGTTCTTC
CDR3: CASSSTLSSYNEQFF

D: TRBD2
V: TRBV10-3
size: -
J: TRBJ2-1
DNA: TGTGCCATCGCCGGACTAGCGGGGTTCAATGAGCAGTTCTTC
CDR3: CAIAGLAGFNEQFF

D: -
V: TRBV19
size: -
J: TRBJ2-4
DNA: TGTGCCAGTAGTCGGACCGGAAACATTCAGTACTTC
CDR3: CASSRTGNIQYF

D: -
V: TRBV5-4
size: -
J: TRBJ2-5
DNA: TGTGCCAGCAGCTTGGGGGGGCTCAACCAAGAGACCCAGTACTTC
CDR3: CASSLGGLNQETQYF

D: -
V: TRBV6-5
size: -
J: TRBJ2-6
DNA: TGTGCCAGCAGTCCTCTCGGGGTAAGGGCCAACGTCCTGACTTTC
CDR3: CASSPLGVRANVLTF

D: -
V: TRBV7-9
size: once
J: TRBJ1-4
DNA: TGTGCCAGCAGCTCTACCCAGGGGATTGAAGAAAAACTGTTTTTT
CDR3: CASSSTQGIEEKLFF

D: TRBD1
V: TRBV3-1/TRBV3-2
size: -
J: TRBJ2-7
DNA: TGTGCCAGCAACACCCGGGACAGATCCTACGAGCAGTACTTC
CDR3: CASNTRDRSYEQYF

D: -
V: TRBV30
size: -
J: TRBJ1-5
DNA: TGTGCCTGGAGTGTTAGCATACGCGATCAGCCCCAGCATTTT
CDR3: CAWSVSIRDQPQHF

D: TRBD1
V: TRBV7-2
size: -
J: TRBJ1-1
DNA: TGTGCCAGCAGCCTCAGGACAGGGGTAAAGACTGAAGCTTTCTTT
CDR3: CASSLRTGVKTEAFF

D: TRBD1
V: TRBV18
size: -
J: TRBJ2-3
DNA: TGTGCCAGCTCACCACCCGACAGGGCGAACTGGGGAGATACGCAGTATTTT
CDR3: CASSPPDRANWGDTQYF

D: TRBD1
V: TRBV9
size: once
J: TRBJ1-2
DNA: TGTGCCAGCAGCGGACAGGGGCGGTCGAACTATGGCTACACCTTC
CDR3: CASSGQGRSNYGYTF

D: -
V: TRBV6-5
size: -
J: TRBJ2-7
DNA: TGTGCCAGCAGTTACTCGAGAGTAGCCTACGAGCAGTACTTC
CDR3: CASSYSRVAYEQYF

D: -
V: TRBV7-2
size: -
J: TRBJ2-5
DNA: TGTGCCAGCAGCAGGGACCGCGGGGAGACCCAGTACTTC
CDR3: CASSRDRGETQYF

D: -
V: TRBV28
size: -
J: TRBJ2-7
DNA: TGTGCCATCACCGGGGGTTACGAGCAGTACTTC
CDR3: CAITGGYEQYF

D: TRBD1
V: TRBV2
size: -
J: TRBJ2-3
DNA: TGTGCCAGCAGTGGGACAGGGTATGCGCGCACAGATACGCAGTATTTT
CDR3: CASSGTGYARTDTQYF

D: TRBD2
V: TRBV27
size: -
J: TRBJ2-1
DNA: TGTGCCAGCAGCCCCCCGGGACTAGCGCTTAATGAGCAGTTCTTC
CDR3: CASSPPGLALNEQFF

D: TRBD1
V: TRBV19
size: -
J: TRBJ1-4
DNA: TGTGCCAGTAGTATGGGACAGGGGTATGAAAAACTGTTTTTT
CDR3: CASSMGQGYEKLFF